The present entry profiles one TCR beta chain with its context. The germline V gene has CDR1 MNHNS and CDR2 SASEGT. Trimming cost V 0 bases and J 7 bases; bases outside gene matches: 13. The CDR3 runs to 17 residues. The sample belongs to a study of blood T cell repertoires in COVID-19. Study in general: Some COVID-19 samples were acute and others convalescent; all came from the United States, Italy and Spain. PBMCs, B-cell-depleted T cells, or T cells were the source of the cDNA or gDNA that made up the material.

Authors' processing steps: Amplification with reference gene primers provided the estimates of nucleated cell counts. Data came from immunoSEQ multiplex PCR; TCRdb stores just in-frame clones and leaves some out. The D gene and trimming were derived from the DNA, and the V and J assignments and clone size from that table. This sample has 80,000 to 100,000 clones; more than 65% occur once, and the top ten carry under 20%. Sequences were obtained from peripheral blood. The J gene is TRBJ2-3, the V gene TRBV6-1; TRBD2 matches at 7 bases. This receptor was identified in a human donor in a cohort sampled during active COVID-19. In nucleotides, the CDR3 is TGTGCCAGCAGTGAAGCATCCGGGAGGACTATAATAAATACGCAGTATTTT. It is translated as CASSEASGRTIINTQYF.